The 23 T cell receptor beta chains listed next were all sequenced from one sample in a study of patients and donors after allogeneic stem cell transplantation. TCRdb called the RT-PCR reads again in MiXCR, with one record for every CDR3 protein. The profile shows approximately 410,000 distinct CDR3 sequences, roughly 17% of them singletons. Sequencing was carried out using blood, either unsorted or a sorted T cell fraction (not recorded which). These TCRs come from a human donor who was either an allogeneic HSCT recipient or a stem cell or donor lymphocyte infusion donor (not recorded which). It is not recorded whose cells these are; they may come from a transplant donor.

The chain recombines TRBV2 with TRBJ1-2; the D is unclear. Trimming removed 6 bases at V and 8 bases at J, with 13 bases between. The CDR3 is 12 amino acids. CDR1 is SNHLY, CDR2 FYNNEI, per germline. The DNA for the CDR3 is TGTGCCAGCAGAGACGACGGTCGGGGCTACACCTTC. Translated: CASRDDGRGYTF.

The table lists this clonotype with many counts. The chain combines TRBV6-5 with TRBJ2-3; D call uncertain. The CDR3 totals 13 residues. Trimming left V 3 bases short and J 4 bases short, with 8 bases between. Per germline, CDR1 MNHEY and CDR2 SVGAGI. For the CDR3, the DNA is TGTGCCAGCAGTTATATTGGCGCAGATACGCAGTATTTT. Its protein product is CASSYIGADTQYF.

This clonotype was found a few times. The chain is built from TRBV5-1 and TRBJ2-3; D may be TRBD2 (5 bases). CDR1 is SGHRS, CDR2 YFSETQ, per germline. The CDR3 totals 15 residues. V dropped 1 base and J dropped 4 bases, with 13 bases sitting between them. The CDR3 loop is CASSLMVAGADTQYF. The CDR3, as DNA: TGCGCCAGCAGCTTGATGGTAGCCGGGGCAGATACGCAGTATTTT. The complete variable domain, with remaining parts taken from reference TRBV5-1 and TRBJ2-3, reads KAGVTQTPRYLIKTRGQQVTLSCSPISGHRSVSWYQQTPGQGLQFLFEYFSETQRNKGNFPGRFSGRQFSNSRSEMNVSTLELGDSALYLCASSLMVAGADTQYFGPGTRLTVL.

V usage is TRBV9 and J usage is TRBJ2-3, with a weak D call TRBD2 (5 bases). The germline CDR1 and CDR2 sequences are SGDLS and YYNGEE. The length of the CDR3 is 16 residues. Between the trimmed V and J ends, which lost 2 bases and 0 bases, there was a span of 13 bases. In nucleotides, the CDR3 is TGTGCCAGCAGCGTGGTTGCCGGGATAAGCACAGATACGCAGTATTTT. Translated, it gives CASSVVAGISTDTQYF.

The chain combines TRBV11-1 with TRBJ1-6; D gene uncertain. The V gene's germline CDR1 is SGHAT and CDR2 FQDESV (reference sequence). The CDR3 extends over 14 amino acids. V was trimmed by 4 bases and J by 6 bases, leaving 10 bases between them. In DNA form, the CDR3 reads TGTGCCAGCAGCTCTAGGACCCCTAATTCACCCCTCCACTTT. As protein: CASSSRTPNSPLHF.

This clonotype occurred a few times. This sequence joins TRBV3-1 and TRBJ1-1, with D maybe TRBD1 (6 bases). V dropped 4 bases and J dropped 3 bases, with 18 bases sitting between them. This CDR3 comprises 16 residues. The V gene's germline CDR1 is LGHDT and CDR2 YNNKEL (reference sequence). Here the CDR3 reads CASSPQGFTGYTEAFF. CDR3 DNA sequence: TGTGCCAGCAGCCCTCAGGGGTTCACGGGCTACACTGAAGCTTTCTTT. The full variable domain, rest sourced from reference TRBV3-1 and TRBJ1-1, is DTAVSQTPKYLVTQMGNDKSIKCEQNLGHDTMYWYKQDSKKFLKIMFSYNNKELIINETVPNRFSPKSPDKAHLNLHINSLELGDSAVYFCASSPQGFTGYTEAFFGQGTRLTVV.

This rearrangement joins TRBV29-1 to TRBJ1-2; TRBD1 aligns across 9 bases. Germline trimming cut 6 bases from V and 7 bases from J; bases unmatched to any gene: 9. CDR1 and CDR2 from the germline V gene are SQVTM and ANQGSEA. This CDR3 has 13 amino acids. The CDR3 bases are TGCAGCGTCCCCGGACAGGGGAGCGGTGGCTACACCTTC. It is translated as CSVPGQGSGGYTF. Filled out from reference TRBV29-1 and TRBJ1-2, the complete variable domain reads SAVISQKPSRDICQRGTSLTIQCQVDSQVTMMFWYRQQPGQSLTLIATANQGSEATYESGFVIDKFPISRPNLTFSTLTVSNMSPEDSSIYLCSVPGQGSGGYTFGSGTRLTVV.

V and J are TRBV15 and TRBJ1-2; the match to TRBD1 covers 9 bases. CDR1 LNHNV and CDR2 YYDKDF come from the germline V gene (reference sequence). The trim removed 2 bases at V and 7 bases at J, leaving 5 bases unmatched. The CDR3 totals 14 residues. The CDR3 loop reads CATSRSWDRVGYTF. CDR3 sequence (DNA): TGTGCCACCAGCAGATCCTGGGACAGGGTTGGCTACACCTTC.

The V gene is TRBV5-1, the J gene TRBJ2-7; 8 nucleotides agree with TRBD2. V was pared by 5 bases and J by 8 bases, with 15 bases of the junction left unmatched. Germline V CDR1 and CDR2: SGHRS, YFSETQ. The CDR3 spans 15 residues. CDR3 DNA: TGCGCCAGCAGGTTCTCAGCGGGAGAGGGAAACAAGCAGTACTTC. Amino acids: CASRFSAGEGNKQYF.

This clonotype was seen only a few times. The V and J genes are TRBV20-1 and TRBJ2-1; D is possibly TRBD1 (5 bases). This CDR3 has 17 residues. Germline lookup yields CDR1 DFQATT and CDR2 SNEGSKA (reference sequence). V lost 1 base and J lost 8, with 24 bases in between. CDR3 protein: CSARGGQWVLPRDEQFF. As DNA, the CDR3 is TGCAGTGCTAGAGGGGGTCAATGGGTTCTCCCCAGGGATGAGCAGTTCTTC.

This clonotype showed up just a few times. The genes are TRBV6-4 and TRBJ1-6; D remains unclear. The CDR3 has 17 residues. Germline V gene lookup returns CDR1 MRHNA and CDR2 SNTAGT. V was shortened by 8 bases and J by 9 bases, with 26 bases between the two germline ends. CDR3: CASREQSTGIKSSPLHF. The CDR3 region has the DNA TGTGCCAGCCGAGAGCAGAGTACCGGGATCAAGAGTTCACCCCTCCACTTT.

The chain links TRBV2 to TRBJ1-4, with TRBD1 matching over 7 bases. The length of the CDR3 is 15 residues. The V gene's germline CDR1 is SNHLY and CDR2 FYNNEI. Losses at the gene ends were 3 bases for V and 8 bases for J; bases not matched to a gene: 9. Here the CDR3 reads CASSDRGQAREKLFF. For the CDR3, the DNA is TGTGCCAGCAGTGACAGAGGACAGGCCCGAGAAAAACTGTTTTTT. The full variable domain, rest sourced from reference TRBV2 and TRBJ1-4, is EPEVTQTPSHQVTQMGQEVILRCVPISNHLYFYWYRQILGQKVEFLVSFYNNEISEKSEIFDDQFSVERPDGSNFTLKIRSTKLEDSAMYFCASSDRGQAREKLFFGSGTQLSVL.

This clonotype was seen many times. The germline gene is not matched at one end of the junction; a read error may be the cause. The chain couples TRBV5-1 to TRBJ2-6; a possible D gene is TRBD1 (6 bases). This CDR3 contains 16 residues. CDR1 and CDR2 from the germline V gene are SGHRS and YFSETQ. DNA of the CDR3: TGTGCCAGCAGCTTAGGAACAGGGTCTGGGGCCAACGTCCTGACTTTC. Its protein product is CASSLGTGSGANVLTF.

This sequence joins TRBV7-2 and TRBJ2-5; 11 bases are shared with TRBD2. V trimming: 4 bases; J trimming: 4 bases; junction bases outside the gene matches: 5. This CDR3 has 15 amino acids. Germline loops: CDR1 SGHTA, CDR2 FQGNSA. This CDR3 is CASSSPGLAGETQYF. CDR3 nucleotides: TGTGCCAGCAGCTCCCCAGGACTAGCGGGAGAGACCCAGTACTTC.

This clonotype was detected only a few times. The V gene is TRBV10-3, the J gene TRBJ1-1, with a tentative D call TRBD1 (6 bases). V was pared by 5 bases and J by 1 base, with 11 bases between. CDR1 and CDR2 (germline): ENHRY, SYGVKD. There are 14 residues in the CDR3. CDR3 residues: CAISFRDKNTEAFF. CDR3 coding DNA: TGTGCCATCAGTTTCCGGGACAAGAACACTGAAGCTTTCTTT.

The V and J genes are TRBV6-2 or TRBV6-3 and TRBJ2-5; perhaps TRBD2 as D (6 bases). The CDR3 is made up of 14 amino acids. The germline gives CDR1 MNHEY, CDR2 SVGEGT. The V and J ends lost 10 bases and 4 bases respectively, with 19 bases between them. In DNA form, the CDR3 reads TGTGCCATCGATAGCGGACACGGCCGAGAGACCCAGTACTTC. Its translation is CAIDSGHGRETQYF.

CDR3 region: CASSFLSLGEQYF. CDR3 DNA: TGTGCCAGCAGCTTCTTATCGCTTGGGGAGCAGTACTTC. This sequence joins TRBV12-3 or TRBV12-4 and TRBJ2-7; unclear D gene. CDR3 size: 13 residues. Trimming took 6 bases from V and 7 from J, leaving 16 bases between them.

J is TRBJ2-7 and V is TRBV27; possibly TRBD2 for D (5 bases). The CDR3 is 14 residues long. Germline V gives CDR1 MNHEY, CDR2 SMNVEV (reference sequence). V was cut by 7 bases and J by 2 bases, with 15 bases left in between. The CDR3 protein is CASIYRGLAYEQYF. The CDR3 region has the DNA TGTGCCAGCATTTACCGGGGTCTTGCCTACGAGCAGTACTTC.

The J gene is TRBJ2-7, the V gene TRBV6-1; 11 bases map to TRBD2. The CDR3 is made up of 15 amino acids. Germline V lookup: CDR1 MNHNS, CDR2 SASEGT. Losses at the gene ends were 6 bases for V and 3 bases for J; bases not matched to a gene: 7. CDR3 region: CASRAGTSGVYEQYF. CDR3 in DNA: TGTGCCAGCAGGGCCGGGACTAGCGGAGTCTACGAGCAGTACTTC.

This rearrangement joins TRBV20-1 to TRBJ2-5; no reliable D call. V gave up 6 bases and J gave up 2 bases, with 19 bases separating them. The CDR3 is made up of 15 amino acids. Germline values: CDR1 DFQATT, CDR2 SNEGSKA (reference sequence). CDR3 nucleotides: TGCAGTGCCCCCCACCCCCGAACCATGCAAGAGACCCAGTACTTC. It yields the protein CSAPHPRTMQETQYF.

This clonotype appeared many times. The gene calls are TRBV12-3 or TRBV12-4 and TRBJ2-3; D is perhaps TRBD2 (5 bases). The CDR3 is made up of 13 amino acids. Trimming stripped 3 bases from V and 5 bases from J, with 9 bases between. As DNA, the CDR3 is TGTGCCAGCAGTTTTTTTGAGGGAGATACGCAGTATTTT. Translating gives CASSFFEGDTQYF.

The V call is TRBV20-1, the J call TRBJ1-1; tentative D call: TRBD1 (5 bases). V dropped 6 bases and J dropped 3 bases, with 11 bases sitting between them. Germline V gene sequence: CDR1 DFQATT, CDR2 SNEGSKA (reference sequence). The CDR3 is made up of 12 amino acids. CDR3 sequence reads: CSATQGDTEAFF. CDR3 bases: TGCAGTGCAACCCAGGGTGACACTGAAGCTTTCTTT.

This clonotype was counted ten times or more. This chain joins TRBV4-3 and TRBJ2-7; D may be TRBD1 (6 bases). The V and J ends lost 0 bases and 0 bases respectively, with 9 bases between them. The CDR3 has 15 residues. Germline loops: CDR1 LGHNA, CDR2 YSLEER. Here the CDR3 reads CASSQDQGTSYEQYF. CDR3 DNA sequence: TGCGCCAGCAGCCAAGATCAGGGGACCTCCTACGAGCAGTACTTC.